This T cell receptor (beta chain) was documented in a study of lymphopenia after photon versus proton radiotherapy. Study results and caveats: Survival link was tested only in deceased patients; proton benefit remains a possibility. After lymphocyte nadir, photon-treated repertoires showed oligoclonal expansion, especially CD8+ Temra. A bigger post-nadir fall in TCR diversity correlated inversely with survival time in deceased patients. Proton therapy kept repertoires fairly stable, unlike photons, which gained effector/memory cells.

Measured with immunoSEQ multiplex PCR; TCRdb has only the in-frame clones, and not every one. The sample lists 25,000 to 35,000 clones, 90% seen once, with 6.8% in the top ten. Remarks on this clone: Its specificity is unknown.

The CDR3 runs 14 residues. The V end was cut by 3 bases, the J end by 2 bases, with 9 bases between. Germline V gene lookup returns CDR1 LNHDA and CDR2 SQIVND (reference sequence). The V and J genes are TRBV19 and TRBJ2-3; TRBD2 is a possible D gene (5 bases). The receptor was derived from a woman aged 50 to 60 with pancreatic cancer. This sample comprised peripheral blood, obtained from a patient treated with photon-based radiotherapy. The CDR3 DNA sequence: TGTGCCAGTAGTATCCGGGGAGACACAGATACGCAGTATTTT. Encoded protein: CASSIRGDTDTQYF. The full variable domain, in which reference TRBV19 and TRBJ2-3 provide the parts outside the CDR3, is DGGITQSPKYLFRKEGQNVTLSCEQNLNHDAMYWYRQDPGQGLRLIYYSQIVNDFQKGDIAEGYSVSREKKESFPLTVTSAQKNPTAFYLCASSIRGDTDTQYFGPGTRLTVL.